The next 14 T cell receptor beta chains were all read from a single sample in a study of cytomegalovirus exposure and HLA in healthy donors. Primers: 60 Vbeta forward and 13 Jbeta reverse. Method: immunoSEQ multiplex PCR; TCRdb's copy keeps in-frame clones and lacks some. The data show under 75,000 clones, around two thirds seen once. The sample consisted of PBMCs. Receptor source: a human donor in good health.

In its sample, this clone was seen a few times. The J gene is TRBJ1-1, the V gene TRBV19; D possibly corresponds to TRBD1 (6 bases). Germline V CDR1 and CDR2: LNHDA, SQIVND (reference sequence). The V end was cut by 7 bases, the J end by 1 base, with 13 bases between. This CDR3 comprises 14 residues. CDR3: CASTPLGANTEAFF. CDR3 sequence (DNA): TGTGCCAGTACCCCCCTGGGGGCGAACACTGAAGCTTTCTTT.

V gene TRBV9 combines with J gene TRBJ2-1, with 12 bases identical to TRBD2. With 0 bases clipped from V and 7 bases from J, the junction kept 5 bases outside the gene matches. The CDR3 runs 16 residues. CDR1 and CDR2 (germline): SGDLS, YYNGEE. CDR3 coding DNA: TGTGCCAGCAGCGTAGATGGCCTAGCGGGAGGGAATGAGCAGTTCTTC. Translation: CASSVDGLAGGNEQFF.

CDR3 sequence (DNA): TGTGCCAGCAGCGTAGAGGGACAGGGAAACACTGAAGCTTTCTTT. This sequence encodes CASSVEGQGNTEAFF. The V gene is TRBV9, the J gene TRBJ1-1, with 9 bases identical to TRBD1. V trimming: 0 bases; J trimming: 2 bases; junction bases outside the gene matches: 2. Germline V gene data show CDR1 as SGDLS and CDR2 as YYNGEE. The CDR3 runs to 15 residues.

The rearrangement uses TRBV2 and TRBJ2-6; no clear D gene. Germline V gene sequence: CDR1 SNHLY, CDR2 FYNNEI. The CDR3 sequence is 15 residues long. Trimming left V 5 bases short and J 0 bases short, with 8 bases between. CDR3 DNA sequence: TGTGCCAGCAGTCCGGTTCTCTCTGGGGCCAACGTCCTGACTTTC. Its protein is CASSPVLSGANVLTF. Complete variable domain (other parts from reference TRBV2 and TRBJ2-6): EPEVTQTPSHQVTQMGQEVILRCVPISNHLYFYWYRQILGQKVEFLVSFYNNEISEKSEIFDDQFSVERPDGSNFTLKIRSTKLEDSAMYFCASSPVLSGANVLTFGAGSRLTVL.

The chain couples TRBV28 to TRBJ2-7, with a possible D match to TRBD1 (5 bases). Between the trimmed V and J ends, which lost 7 bases and 3 bases, there was a span of 19 bases. The CDR3 totals 15 residues. Germline CDR1 MDHEN, CDR2 SYDVKM. CDR3 nucleotide sequence: TGTGCCAGCATCCCCTCAGGGCAGGGCCTCTACGAGCAGTACTTC. Protein: CASIPSGQGLYEQYF. The full variable domain, rest sourced from reference TRBV28 and TRBJ2-7, is DVKVTQSSRYLVKRTGEKVFLECVQDMDHENMFWYRQDPGLGLRLIYFSYDVKMKEKGDIPEGYSVSREKKERFSLILESASTNQTSMYLCASIPSGQGLYEQYFGPGTRLTVT.

This sequence joins TRBV10-3 and TRBJ2-3; D is undetermined. The CDR3 is made up of 13 amino acids. Trimming removed 8 bases at V and 0 bases at J, with 9 bases between. Germline values: CDR1 ENHRY, CDR2 SYGVKD. CDR3 protein: CAIQALSTDTQYF. In DNA, the CDR3 is TGTGCCATCCAAGCTCTCAGCACAGATACGCAGTATTTT.

This clone was seen once. This chain uses TRBV28 with TRBJ2-7; 8 bases agree with TRBD1. Germline loops: CDR1 MDHEN, CDR2 SYDVKM. This CDR3 region has 14 residues. The V and J ends lost 5 bases and 2 bases, in that order; junction bases with no gene match: 5. The CDR3 loop is CASSRQGAPYEQYF. The CDR3 DNA is TGTGCCAGCAGTCGGCAGGGGGCCCCCTACGAGCAGTACTTC.

The sample holds a few counts of this clone. This rearrangement joins TRBV30 to TRBJ1-1; D is perhaps TRBD1 (5 bases). Germline CDR1 and CDR2: GTSNPN and SVGIG (reference sequence). Trimming left V 5 bases short and J 0 bases short, with 16 bases between. The CDR3 has 15 residues. The CDR3 DNA is TGTGCCTGGCGCCGGGACTCCGAACTGAACACTGAAGCTTTCTTT. As protein: CAWRRDSELNTEAFF.

This clone was found once. Here the CDR3 reads CASRGTANYEQYF. CDR3 nucleotides: TGTGCCAGCAGGGGGACAGCCAACTACGAGCAGTACTTC. V and J are TRBV6-4 and TRBJ2-7, with 7 positions matching TRBD1. The germline V gene encodes CDR1 MRHNA and CDR2 SNTAGT. This CDR3 spans 13 amino acids. V trimming: 6 bases; J trimming: 3 bases; junction bases outside the gene matches: 5.

J is TRBJ2-7 and V is TRBV10-3; 9 bases match TRBD1. Germline values: CDR1 ENHRY, CDR2 SYGVKD. Trimming removed 5 bases from V and 4 bases from J; junction bases left unmatched: 6. The CDR3 consists of 14 residues. The CDR3 loop reads CAISRDRDKYEQYF. CDR3 DNA: TGTGCCATCAGTCGGGACAGGGATAAGTACGAGCAGTACTTC.

The chain employs TRBV30 and TRBJ1-2; D unresolved. Germline assignment: CDR1 GTSNPN and CDR2 SVGIG (reference sequence). V lost 3 bases and J 2 bases, leaving 10 bases between the germline ends. The CDR3 is 13 residues long. CDR3 coding DNA: TGTGCCTGGAGCTTCGGGAACAACTATGGCTACACCTTC. Its protein product is CAWSFGNNYGYTF.

CDR3 sequence: CASSTPSGEQYF. For the CDR3, the DNA is TGTGCCAGTAGTACTCCCTCGGGGGAGCAGTACTTC. The chain joins TRBV19 to TRBJ2-7; a weak D match, TRBD2 (5 bases). Germline V lookup: CDR1 LNHDA, CDR2 SQIVND (reference sequence). V was clipped by 4 bases and J by 7 bases, with 11 bases between them. The CDR3 has 12 amino acids.

This chain uses TRBV6-5 with TRBJ1-1; 9 bases map to TRBD1. V shed 7 bases, J shed 5 bases, and the junction held 8 bases outside the gene matches. CDR1 is MNHEY and CDR2 is SVGAGI in the germline V gene. The CDR3 runs 14 residues. The CDR3 nucleotides read TGTGCCAGCACCTCTGACAGGGGGGGGACTGAAGCTTTCTTT. It codes for CASTSDRGGTEAFF.

V gene TRBV7-9 combines with J gene TRBJ2-7; tentative D call: TRBD1 (5 bases). V was cut by 5 bases and J by 1 base, with 15 bases left in between. Germline V gene sequence: CDR1 SEHNR, CDR2 FQNEAQ (reference sequence). The CDR3 is 15 residues long. The CDR3, as DNA: TGTGCCAGCAGCCCCCTGACAGCCCTATCCTACGAGCAGTACTTC. Its translation: CASSPLTALSYEQYF.